The following is a T cell receptor (beta chain) sequence with its context. Its antigen remains unknown. Other DNA sequences in the same sample also yield this CDR3. This sample was taken from a study of memory CD4+ T cells and cytomegalovirus serostatus. For the study at large: Donors were healthy Belgian adults, some 10 CMV seropositive and around 23 seronegative. Study-level points and caveats: Suggested: most of the CMV-linked TCR signature lies in CD4+ memory cells.

Using immunoSEQ multiplex PCR, the repertoire was profiled, and TCRdb retains in-frame clones only, with some absent. The sample shows around 99,000 clones, approximately 80% of them seen only once. The sort gate was single viable CD3+CD4+CD8-CD45RO+ cells for memory CD4+ T cells. Serostatus was set by detecting CMV pp150, pp28, p38, p52 IgG. Source material: memory CD4+ T cells from blood. This TCR was recovered from an adult in good health and CMV-seropositive.

DNA for the CDR3: TGTGCCAGCAGTTTACGCAATGAGCAGTTCTTC. Encoded protein: CASSLRNEQFF. This sequence joins TRBV28 and TRBJ2-1; no definite D call. Trimming stripped 2 bases from V and 6 bases from J, with 2 bases between. Germline V gives CDR1 MDHEN, CDR2 SYDVKM. This CDR3 region has 11 residues.